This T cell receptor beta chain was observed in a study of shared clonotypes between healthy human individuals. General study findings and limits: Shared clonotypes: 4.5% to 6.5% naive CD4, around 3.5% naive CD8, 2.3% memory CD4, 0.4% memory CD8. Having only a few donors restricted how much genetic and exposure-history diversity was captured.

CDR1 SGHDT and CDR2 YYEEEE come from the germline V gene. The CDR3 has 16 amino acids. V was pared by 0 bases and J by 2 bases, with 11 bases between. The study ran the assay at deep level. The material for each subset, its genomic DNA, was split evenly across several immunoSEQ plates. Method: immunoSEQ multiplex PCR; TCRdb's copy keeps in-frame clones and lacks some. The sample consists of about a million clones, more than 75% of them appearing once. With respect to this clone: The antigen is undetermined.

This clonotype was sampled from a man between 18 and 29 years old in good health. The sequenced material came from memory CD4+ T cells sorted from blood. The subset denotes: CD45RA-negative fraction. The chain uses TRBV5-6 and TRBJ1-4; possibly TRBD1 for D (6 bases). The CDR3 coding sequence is TGTGCCAGCAGCTTGGGACAGGCCCGCACTAATGAAAAACTGTTTTTT. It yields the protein CASSLGQARTNEKLFF. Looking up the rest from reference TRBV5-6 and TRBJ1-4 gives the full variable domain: DAGVTQSPTHLIKTRGQQVTLRCSPKSGHDTVSWYQQALGQGPQFIFQYYEEEERQRGNFPDRFSGHQFPNYSSELNVNALLLGDSALYLCASSLGQARTNEKLFFGSGTQLSVL.